These 22 T cell receptor beta chains came from one sample sequenced in a study of cytomegalovirus exposure and HLA in healthy donors. Both 60 Vbeta primers and 13 Jbeta primers went into the PCR. Using immunoSEQ multiplex PCR, the repertoire was profiled, and TCRdb retains in-frame clones only, with some absent. This repertoire shows about 130,000 clones, 76% found once; its top ten account for 3% to 3.5%. The sequencing sample was made of PBMCs. Receptors originate from a man aged 35-49 years in good health and CMV-seronegative.

This clone was picked up a small number of times. The CDR3 here is CASSYAGAPGYTF. CDR3 coding DNA: TGTGCCAGCAGTTACGCAGGGGCCCCTGGCTACACCTTC. The J gene is TRBJ1-2, the V gene TRBV6-5; the D gene is possibly TRBD1 (6 bases). Trimming removed 2 bases at V and 7 bases at J, with 11 bases between. Germline assignment: CDR1 MNHEY and CDR2 SVGAGI. This CDR3 has 13 amino acids.

This chain connects TRBV15 to TRBJ2-5; 10 nucleotides agree with TRBD1. This CDR3 has 16 residues. V was clipped by 5 bases and J by 5 bases; unmatched bases: 11. Per germline, CDR1 LNHNV and CDR2 YYDKDF (reference sequence). The CDR3 DNA reads TGTGCCACCAGCGAGTGGACAGGGGGTTCATTCGAGACCCAGTACTTC. Its protein product is CATSEWTGGSFETQYF.

The rearrangement uses TRBV5-4 and TRBJ1-2; D not certain. Per the germline V gene, CDR1 is SGHNT and CDR2 is YYREEE (reference sequence). The CDR3 spans 14 residues. The V end lost 0 bases, the J end lost 4 bases, and 10 bases lay between the germline ends. DNA of the CDR3: TGTGCCAGCAGCTTGGAAGGAGGCGGCTATGGCTACACCTTC. Its translation is CASSLEGGGYGYTF. Together with reference TRBV5-4 and TRBJ1-2, the CDR3 gives the full variable domain: ETGVTQSPTHLIKTRGQQVTLRCSSQSGHNTVSWYQQALGQGPQFIFQYYREEENGRGNFPPRFSGLQFPNYSSELNVNALELDDSALYLCASSLEGGGYGYTFGSGTRLTVV.

The chain joins TRBV7-2 to TRBJ2-7; unclear D gene. The CDR3 totals 13 residues. CDR1 is SGHTA, CDR2 FQGNSA, per germline. V was trimmed by 5 bases and J by 7 bases, leaving 15 bases between them. This CDR3 reads CASSRAPDKEQYF. The CDR3 DNA follows: TGTGCCAGCAGCCGCGCCCCCGATAAGGAGCAGTACTTC.

V gene TRBV5-6 combines with J gene TRBJ2-1; maybe TRBD2 (5 bases). The CDR3 totals 13 residues. Looked up from germline, CDR1 is SGHDT and CDR2 is YYEEEE. Trimming stripped 1 base from V and 6 bases from J, with 8 bases between. The CDR3 loop reads CASSLRRLNEQFF. The CDR3 DNA reads TGTGCCAGCAGCTTGCGGAGGCTCAATGAGCAGTTCTTC. The complete variable domain, with remaining parts taken from reference TRBV5-6 and TRBJ2-1, reads DAGVTQSPTHLIKTRGQQVTLRCSPKSGHDTVSWYQQALGQGPQFIFQYYEEEERQRGNFPDRFSGHQFPNYSSELNVNALLLGDSALYLCASSLRRLNEQFFGPGTRLTVL.

Here the CDR3 DNA reads TGTGCCAGCAGGGTGGACAGGGGGGCCGGCGAGCAGTACTTC. It codes for CASRVDRGAGEQYF. The V call is TRBV27, the J call TRBJ2-7, with 10 bases that match TRBD1. Germline CDR1 MNHEY, CDR2 SMNVEV (reference sequence). After removal of 6 bases from V and 6 bases from J, the junction contained 8 bases not matched to a gene. CDR3 length equals 14 residues.

The chain carries TRBV6-5 and TRBJ2-7; D unclear. V lost 2 bases to trimming and J lost 1 base, with 9 bases between them. The CDR3 is 14 amino acids. Germline values: CDR1 MNHEY, CDR2 SVGAGI. For the CDR3, the DNA is TGTGCCAGCAGTTACGGAGACGGGTCCTACGAGCAGTACTTC. Translating it yields CASSYGDGSYEQYF.

The chain carries TRBV7-9 and TRBJ1-3; the D gene is possibly TRBD1 (6 bases). Trimming stripped 4 bases from V and 1 base from J, with 20 bases between. The CDR3 loop spans 18 amino acids. CDR1 SEHNR and CDR2 FQNEAQ come from the germline V gene (reference sequence). The CDR3 reads CASSSVMSRGSSGNTIYF. In nucleotides, the CDR3 is TGTGCCAGCAGCTCCGTGATGAGCAGGGGATCTTCTGGAAACACCATATATTTT.

The chain combines TRBV29-1 with TRBJ2-7, with D perhaps TRBD1 (6 bases). V lost 7 bases, J lost 1 base, and 11 bases lay in between. There are 12 residues in the CDR3. CDR1 is SQVTM, CDR2 ANQGSEA, per germline. The chain's CDR3 is CSASRGSYEQYF. The CDR3 DNA reads as TGCAGCGCCAGCAGGGGTTCCTACGAGCAGTACTTC.

This sequence joins TRBV6-5 and TRBJ1-1; TRBD1 is a possible D gene (5 bases). Germline CDR1 reads MNHEY; CDR2 reads SVGAGI. V was clipped by 3 bases and J by 9 bases, with 17 bases between them. CDR3 length: 14 amino acids. The CDR3 protein is CASSYNPGKGKAFF. The CDR3 DNA follows: TGTGCCAGCAGTTATAATCCAGGGAAGGGCAAAGCTTTCTTT.

Written as DNA, the CDR3 is TGTGCTACCCAAGGACAGGCGAACACTGAAGCTTTCTTT. It encodes CATQGQANTEAFF. This sequence joins TRBV12-5 and TRBJ1-1; 7 positions match TRBD1. The junction had 6 bases not matched to a gene; V was cut back by 10 bases and J by 1 base. Germline lookup yields CDR1 LGHNT and CDR2 FRNRAP. CDR3 length equals 13 residues.

This rearrangement joins TRBV7-2 to TRBJ1-5; TRBD1 matches 7 bases. With 5 bases clipped from V and 1 base from J, the junction kept 8 bases outside the gene matches. The CDR3 covers 16 residues. Germline CDR1 is SGHTA and CDR2 is FQGNSA. CDR3 sequence (DNA): TGTGCCAGCAGCCCAGGACAGGTGGGAAGCAATCAGCCCCAGCATTTT. Protein sequence: CASSPGQVGSNQPQHF.

The rearrangement links TRBV2 to TRBJ2-6, with a possible D match to TRBD2 (6 bases). Trimming took 5 bases from V and 0 from J, leaving 8 bases between them. The CDR3 contains 15 residues. The germline V gene has CDR1 SNHLY and CDR2 FYNNEI. In DNA, the CDR3 is TGTGCCAGCAGTCTCGGGGGCTCTGGGGCCAACGTCCTGACTTTC. Amino acid sequence: CASSLGGSGANVLTF.

The chain joins TRBV6-5 to TRBJ1-4; the D gene is possibly TRBD1 (5 bases). The germline V gene has CDR1 MNHEY and CDR2 SVGAGI. The CDR3 loop spans 14 amino acids. Between the trimmed V and J ends, which lost 6 bases and 8 bases, there was a span of 16 bases. CDR3 in amino acids: CASSRGGRTEKLFF. Here the CDR3 DNA reads TGTGCCAGCAGCCGGGGGGGTCGTACAGAAAAACTGTTTTTT.

The rearrangement links TRBV7-9 to TRBJ1-6, with D tentatively TRBD1 (6 bases). Germline V gene data show CDR1 as SEHNR and CDR2 as FQNEAQ (reference sequence). Trimming removed 5 bases at V and 6 bases at J, with 14 bases between. This CDR3 spans 15 amino acids. The CDR3 reads CASSIPGTTNSPLHF. The CDR3, as DNA: TGTGCCAGCAGCATCCCCGGGACAACTAATTCACCCCTCCACTTT.

The chain recombines TRBV5-6 with TRBJ1-4, with unresolved D. Between the trimmed V and J ends, which lost 0 bases and 8 bases, there was a span of 14 bases. The CDR3 has 15 amino acids. Germline CDR1 is SGHDT and CDR2 is YYEEEE. CDR3 amino acids: CASSLGAGGGEKLFF. The CDR3 bases are TGTGCCAGCAGCTTGGGGGCAGGTGGAGGAGAAAAACTGTTTTTT.

The sample holds a few counts of this clone. J is TRBJ2-1 and V is TRBV5-4, with 14 bases identical to TRBD2. This CDR3 has 17 amino acids. V lost 1 base to trimming and J lost 10 bases; unmatched junction nucleotides: 10. Germline V lookup: CDR1 SGHNT, CDR2 YYREEE (reference sequence). The CDR3 DNA follows: TGTGCCAGCAGCTTGATGACTAGCGGGAGGGCGGGTCGGGAGCAGTTCTTC. Encoded protein: CASSLMTSGRAGREQFF.

This clone occurred a few times. The chain combines TRBV30 with TRBJ2-3; D unclear. The CDR3 contains 12 residues. Deletions cut 0 bases from V and 3 bases from J, with 4 bases between. The germline V gene encodes CDR1 GTSNPN and CDR2 SVGIG (reference sequence). The CDR3 nucleotides are TGTGCCTGGAGTGTTCAAACAGATACGCAGTATTTT. Its protein product is CAWSVQTDTQYF.

This clone was detected only a few times. The chain recombines TRBV19 with TRBJ2-3, with a weak D call TRBD1 (5 bases). V was cut by 6 bases and J by 6 bases, with 13 bases left in between. CDR1 and CDR2 from the germline V gene are LNHDA and SQIVND (reference sequence). The CDR3 is 13 residues long. CDR3 sequence reads: CASRRGGYDTQYF. The CDR3 DNA follows: TGTGCCAGTAGAAGGGGTGGGTACGATACGCAGTATTTT.

The rearrangement joins TRBV9 to TRBJ1-2; tentative D call: TRBD1 (5 bases). The CDR3 sequence is 14 residues long. V lost 0 bases and J lost 3, with 9 bases in between. Germline values: CDR1 SGDLS, CDR2 YYNGEE. This CDR3 reads CASSVGGGDYGYTF. The CDR3 coding sequence is TGTGCCAGCAGCGTAGGGGGAGGGGACTATGGCTACACCTTC.

The V gene is TRBV7-3, the J gene TRBJ1-1, with 8 positions matching TRBD1. Germline loops: CDR1 SGHTA, CDR2 FQGTGA. J lost 10 bases, V lost 5 bases, and 12 bases had no gene match. This CDR3 region has 14 residues. This CDR3 is CASSPSDGQGAAFF. In DNA form, the CDR3 reads TGTGCCAGCAGCCCCTCGGACGGGCAGGGGGCAGCTTTCTTT.

V is TRBV7-2 and J is TRBJ1-2; D is uncertain. CDR3 length: 18 amino acids. V lost 4 bases and J lost 4, with 25 bases in between. The germline gives CDR1 SGHTA, CDR2 FQGNSA. CDR3 DNA: TGTGCCAGCAGCTGGTTGGCCGGGATCACGAAAGGGAGCTATGGCTACACCTTC. This encodes CASSWLAGITKGSYGYTF. Full variable domain (missing parts from reference TRBV7-2 and TRBJ1-2): GAGVSQSPSNKVTEKGKDVELRCDPISGHTALYWYRQSLGQGLEFLIYFQGNSAPDKSGLPSDRFSAERTGGSVSTLTIQRTQQEDSAVYLCASSWLAGITKGSYGYTFGSGTRLTVV.